This TCR beta chain is from a study of CD8 T cells in Susac syndrome. This CDR3 comprises 12 residues. V shed 0 bases and J shed 7 bases, with 7 bases lying between them. An amount of RNA that ranged from about 0.45 to 1 ug was reverse transcribed with random hexamers. TCRdb reprocessed the immunoSEQ multiplex PCR reads with MiXCR, giving one entry per CDR3 protein. The data show about 150,000 distinct CDR3 sequences, roughly 96% seen once. Sequencing targeted TCR beta in T cells from blood (CD8+ and CD4+). The sequencing input was CD8+ T cells from PBMCs. The TCR sequence derives from a human donor with multiple sclerosis. This sequence joins TRBV12-3 or TRBV12-4 and TRBJ2-7, with unresolved D. CDR3 DNA: TGTGCCAGCAGTTTAGCGTCTGGGGAGCAGTACTTC. It is translated as CASSLASGEQYF.